This T cell receptor (beta chain) was identified in a study of glioma-infiltrating T cells. Study-level findings and limits: Tissue and blood shared very few CDR3 sequences. Tissue-blood divergence was below expectation in non-neoplastic patients, above in gliomas.

Using RNA template, CDR3s of TCR alpha and beta were amplified with iRepertoire arm-PCR. For one-step reverse transcription and amplification, 100-400 ng of tissue mRNA or PBMC total RNA was used. TCRdb passed the multiplex PCR reads through MiXCR, listing each CDR3 protein once. The profile shows approximately 45,000 distinct CDR3 sequences, about a fifth of them singletons. The CDR3 is 14 amino acids. Germline V gene data show CDR1 as DFQATT and CDR2 as SNEGSKA (reference sequence). V was pared by 0 bases and J by 0 bases, with 6 bases between. With respect to this clonotype: Its antigen is not identified.

The chain joins TRBV20-1 to TRBJ1-5; D call uncertain. Sequencing used glioma tissue, nonneoplastic brain tissue, or PBMCs (not recorded which). This sequence was found in a human donor with low-grade glioma or glioblastoma, undergoing nonglioma brain surgery, or in good health (not recorded which). CDR3 DNA sequence: TGCAGTGCTAGAGAACCATATAGCAATCAGCCCCAGCATTTT. This codes for CSAREPYSNQPQHF.